What follows describes a single TCR beta chain. Its antigen is as yet unknown. This record belongs to a study of T cell responses to AZD1222 COVID-19 vaccine. Study findings and constraints: There were vaccine-associated CD4 TCRs across spike, dominant at 160-218 and 743-854. None of the repertoires were sampled until the peak T cell response had passed. Of the AZD1222 recipients, only six or seven were seropositive at baseline. Nearly half of unique spike-specific TCRs reportedly avoided B.1.351 and B.1.1.7 mutated regions.

Germline CDR1 reads SGHRS; CDR2 reads YFSETQ. CDR3 length: 14 residues. J lost 1 base, V lost 5 bases, and 5 bases had no gene match. TCRdb keeps only in-frame clones here, not all; method: immunoSEQ multiplex PCR. The sample has more than 80,000 clones; 80% to 95% are singletons. The genes are TRBV5-1 and TRBJ1-1, with 7 bases aligning to TRBD1. The source is an adult who received the AZD1222 COVID-19 vaccine. Sequencing was performed on peripheral blood, taken 28 days after the second AZD1222 dose. The CDR3 DNA is TGCGCCAGCAGTGTCGGGGACAGGAACACTGAAGCTTTCTTT. Encoded protein: CASSVGDRNTEAFF.